The present TCR beta chain was sequenced within a study of blood T cell repertoires in COVID-19. As concerns this clone: In the same sample, other DNA sequences code for this CDR3.

The ends were cut back, 0 bases at V and 2 bases at J, with 9 bases in the middle. CDR3 length equals 16 residues. CDR1 SGDLS and CDR2 YYNGEE come from the germline V gene. Original data processing: The authors estimated nucleated cell counts from reference gene primer amplification. Produced via immunoSEQ multiplex PCR; TCRdb's table is partial and in-frame only. Clone size and V and J calls were adopted from that table, with D and trimming inferred from the DNA. Here the sample spans 150,000 or so clones, less than 85% being singletons. The chain combines TRBV9 with TRBJ2-6; D is perhaps TRBD2 (6 bases). Sequencing input: PBMCs or T cells enriched from blood (not recorded which). The clonotype originates from a middle-aged man who had recovered from COVID-19. CDR3 region: CASSVVSGAGANVLTF. The DNA of the CDR3 is TGTGCCAGCAGCGTAGTTTCGGGGGCTGGGGCCAACGTCCTGACTTTC.